This passage covers 25 T cell receptor beta chains from one sample sequenced in a study of T-cell reconstitution after alpha-beta-depleted transplantation in children. Preparation of the TCRbeta library used unique molecular identifiers. TCRdb redid the calling of the PCR reads with MiXCR, one entry per CDR3 protein. Of more than 400,000 distinct CDR3 sequences in the sample, more than 9.5% were seen once. The sample here was PBMCs, mostly from graft donor cells, taken 180 days after TCRalphabeta/CD19-depleted stem cell transplant. The receptors were gathered from a female patient aged 2-9 years who had a stem cell transplant for aplastic anemia, so the T cells may come from the graft donor.

V usage is TRBV9 and J usage is TRBJ2-5; 8 bases line up with TRBD1. Germline CDR1 reads SGDLS; CDR2 reads YYNGEE. V gave up 3 bases and J gave up 2 bases; unmatched junction bases: 9. The CDR3 is 16 residues long. In nucleotides, the CDR3 is TGTGCCAGCAGCGCGACTCCGGGACAGGCTCAAGAGACCCAGTACTTC. Translated: CASSATPGQAQETQYF.

This clonotype has just a few counts. The rearrangement uses TRBV14 and TRBJ1-3; D call uncertain. Trimming removed 0 bases from V and 3 bases from J, with 12 bases in between. Germline V lookup: CDR1 SGHDN, CDR2 FVKESK. The CDR3 totals 16 residues. The CDR3 sequence is CASSQDANIRGNTIYF. Written as DNA, the CDR3 is TGTGCCAGCAGCCAAGATGCAAACATCCGTGGAAACACCATATATTTT.

This clonotype was counted a few times. CDR3 coding DNA: TGTGCCATCAGTGAGACCCCAGCAGGCGCTAGCACAGATACGCAGTATTTT. This translates into CAISETPAGASTDTQYF. The chain links TRBV10-3 to TRBJ2-3; D is uncertain. Trimming stripped 2 bases from V and 0 bases from J, with 15 bases between. Germline loops: CDR1 ENHRY, CDR2 SYGVKD. There are 17 residues in the CDR3.

This clonotype was seen a few times. The chain has TRBV5-1 and TRBJ1-1, with D hard to call. Between the trimmed V and J ends, which lost 4 bases and 1 base, there was a span of 14 bases. Germline V gene data show CDR1 as SGHRS and CDR2 as YFSETQ. The CDR3 consists of 15 residues. CDR3 in DNA: TGCGCCAGCAGCACACGAGAACTACAGAACACTGAAGCTTTCTTT. Protein: CASSTRELQNTEAFF.

There are a few counts of this clonotype. The chain employs TRBV7-3 and TRBJ2-1; unclear D gene. CDR3 length: 15 residues. Germline V gives CDR1 SGHTA, CDR2 FQGTGA. The germline V and J ends were trimmed by 2 bases and 0 bases, with 8 bases remaining between them. CDR3 region: CASSLRQSSYNEQFF. The CDR3 coding sequence is TGTGCCAGCAGCTTACGTCAGAGCTCCTACAATGAGCAGTTCTTC.

The chain joins TRBV19 to TRBJ1-1, with unresolved D. CDR3 size: 14 residues. The germline gives CDR1 LNHDA, CDR2 SQIVND (reference sequence). V was clipped by 4 bases and J by 3 bases, with 12 bases between them. The CDR3 loop reads CASSTGRQDTEAFF. DNA of the CDR3: TGTGCCAGTAGTACGGGCCGGCAGGACACTGAAGCTTTCTTT. Full variable domain (remainder filled in from reference TRBV19 and TRBJ1-1): DGGITQSPKYLFRKEGQNVTLSCEQNLNHDAMYWYRQDPGQGLRLIYYSQIVNDFQKGDIAEGYSVSREKKESFPLTVTSAQKNPTAFYLCASSTGRQDTEAFFGQGTRLTVV.

The table lists this clonotype with a few counts. This chain links TRBV4-3 with TRBJ2-5, with TRBD1 identical over 11 bases. The CDR3 is 15 residues long. J gave up 5 bases and V 3 bases, and 5 bases lay outside the gene matches. Germline V gene data show CDR1 as LGHNA and CDR2 as YSLEER. The CDR3 loop reads CASSQRDRGTETQYF. Written as DNA, the CDR3 is TGCGCCAGCAGCCAGCGGGACAGGGGGACGGAGACCCAGTACTTC.

This chain joins TRBV19 and TRBJ1-5, with D uncertain. Trimming pared 2 bases from V and 1 base from J, leaving 3 bases between. CDR1 LNHDA and CDR2 SQIVND come from the germline V gene (reference sequence). The CDR3 contains 13 residues. CDR3 sequence reads: CASSIQSNQPQHF. The CDR3 DNA is TGTGCCAGTAGTATACAGAGCAATCAGCCCCAGCATTTT.

This clonotype was recorded a few times. This rearrangement joins TRBV5-1 to TRBJ2-2; TRBD2 matches at 14 bases. Losses at the gene ends were 4 bases for V and 7 bases for J; bases not matched to a gene: 6. The length of the CDR3 is 16 residues. In germline, CDR1 is SGHRS, CDR2 YFSETQ. The CDR3 nucleotides are TGCGCCAGCAGCAGCGGACTAGCGGGAGGCCTCGGGGAGCTGTTTTTT. Translating it yields CASSSGLAGGLGELFF.

This clonotype was picked up many times. This sequence joins TRBV29-1 and TRBJ2-2, with a weak D call TRBD1 (7 bases). Germline V gene data show CDR1 as SQVTM and CDR2 as ANQGSEA. V was trimmed by 4 bases and J by 7 bases, leaving 25 bases between them. The CDR3 spans 17 residues. The CDR3 sequence is CSVAGVPSRQGGGELFF. The CDR3 DNA is TGCAGCGTTGCGGGGGTCCCTTCTAGACAGGGCGGCGGGGAGCTGTTTTTT.

The chain combines TRBV15 with TRBJ2-7; D is perhaps TRBD1 (5 bases). The CDR3 loop spans 14 amino acids. The V gene's germline CDR1 is LNHNV and CDR2 YYDKDF (reference sequence). V shed 3 bases and J shed 3 bases, with 12 bases lying between them. In DNA, the CDR3 is TGTGCCACCAGCAGTACAAAGGGGTTCTACGAGCAGTACTTC. Its translation: CATSSTKGFYEQYF.

In this sample, this clonotype turned up a few times. The rearrangement links TRBV27 to TRBJ1-5; no clear D. From germline, CDR1 is MNHEY and CDR2 SMNVEV (reference sequence). This CDR3 contains 13 residues. Trimming shortened V by 8 bases and J by 0 bases, and 8 bases separated the two germline ends. The CDR3 nucleotides are TGTGCCAGCCGGGAGTATAGCAATCAGCCCCAGCATTTT. The encoded protein is CASREYSNQPQHF.

This clonotype was recorded at least ten times. The V gene is TRBV12-3 or TRBV12-4, the J gene TRBJ2-1, with TRBD2 matching over 12 bases. This CDR3 has 17 residues. Losses at the gene ends were 7 bases for V and 6 bases for J; bases not matched to a gene: 13. The CDR3 is CASTLPRPSGRGNEQFF. CDR3 bases: TGTGCCAGCACCCTCCCCCGCCCTAGCGGGAGGGGCAATGAGCAGTTCTTC.

This clonotype was counted a few times. V usage is TRBV5-1 and J usage is TRBJ1-5; D is perhaps TRBD1 (5 bases). The CDR3 has 16 amino acids. V shed 0 bases and J shed 2 bases, with 12 bases lying between them. Per germline, CDR1 SGHRS and CDR2 YFSETQ. The CDR3, as DNA: TGCGCCAGCAGCTTGGGAGGGGTCCGGGGCAATCAGCCCCAGCATTTT. Protein: CASSLGGVRGNQPQHF.

This clonotype was observed a handful of times. The J gene is TRBJ2-2, the V gene TRBV6-6; no reliable D call. The germline V gene encodes CDR1 MNHNY and CDR2 SVGAGI (reference sequence). With 6 bases removed from V and 6 bases from J, the gap between germline ends came to 5 bases. This CDR3 spans 11 amino acids. The CDR3 DNA reads as TGTGCCAGCAGGTGGGCCGGGGAGCTGTTTTTT. Translation: CASRWAGELFF.

The chain couples TRBV20-1 to TRBJ2-6; D possibly corresponds to TRBD1 (7 bases). Germline-derived CDR1 and CDR2 are DFQATT and SNEGSKA (reference sequence). The CDR3 length is 15 residues. Trimming stripped 4 bases from V and 3 bases from J, with 13 bases between. The CDR3 loop is CSAIPGGGGANVLTF. In nucleotides, the CDR3 is TGCAGTGCTATCCCAGGGGGAGGTGGGGCCAACGTCCTGACTTTC.

The V call is TRBV7-3, the J call TRBJ1-6; D ambiguous. V gave up 1 base and J gave up 10 bases, with 14 bases separating them. The germline gives CDR1 SGHTA, CDR2 FQGTGA. The length of the CDR3 is 15 residues. In DNA form, the CDR3 reads TGTGCCAGCAGCTTAAGTCCAGCCCTCGGGTCACCCCTCCACTTT. Amino acid sequence: CASSLSPALGSPLHF.

This rearrangement joins TRBV11-2 to TRBJ2-6; the D gene could be TRBD1 or TRBD2 (5 bases each). The CDR3 contains 19 residues. Germline V gene data show CDR1 as SGHAT and CDR2 as FQNNGV. Trimming shortened V by 1 base and J by 4 bases, and 20 bases separated the two germline ends. The DNA of the CDR3 is TGTGCCAGCAGCTTAGTCCCGAGGGGATGGACGACGGGGGCCAACGTCCTGACTTTC. Protein: CASSLVPRGWTTGANVLTF. Full variable domain (missing parts from reference TRBV11-2 and TRBJ2-6): EAGVAQSPRYKIIEKRQSVAFWCNPISGHATLYWYQQILGQGPKLLIQFQNNGVVDDSQLPKDRFSAERLKGVDSTLKIQPAKLEDSAVYLCASSLVPRGWTTGANVLTFGAGSRLTVL.

This clonotype was counted at least ten times. This chain uses TRBV7-2 with TRBJ2-7; D is perhaps TRBD1 (5 bases). V shed 2 bases and J shed 4 bases, with 12 bases lying between them. The CDR3 has 14 residues. Germline V gene sequence: CDR1 SGHTA, CDR2 FQGNSA. The CDR3 here is CASSLLRGSYEQYF. The CDR3 region has the DNA TGTGCCAGCAGCTTACTTAGGGGCAGTTACGAGCAGTACTTC.

The CDR3 loop is CASSSLLGLAGRDIQYF. The CDR3 DNA sequence: TGTGCCAGCAGTTCCCTACTCGGACTAGCGGGAAGAGACATTCAGTACTTC. V usage is TRBV6-2 or TRBV6-3 and J usage is TRBJ2-4; 12 bases line up with TRBD2. V lost 4 bases to trimming and J lost 8 bases; unmatched junction nucleotides: 12. The CDR3 sequence is 17 residues long. CDR1 and CDR2 (germline): MNHEY, SVGEGT.

This clonotype has ten or more counts. This rearrangement joins TRBV6-2 or TRBV6-3 to TRBJ2-7; D uncertain. Trimming took off 5 bases at V and 5 bases at J, with 7 bases between the two ends. CDR1 and CDR2 (germline): MNHEY, SVGEGT. The CDR3 totals 11 residues. The CDR3 DNA is TGTGCCAGCAGTCACATGGACGAGCAGTACTTC. It is translated as CASSHMDEQYF.

This clonotype was observed at least ten times. CDR3 bases: TGTGCCAGCAGCTTAGCGGCCGGGAGCTACGAGCAGTACTTC. The encoded protein is CASSLAAGSYEQYF. The genes are TRBV7-9 and TRBJ2-7; D might be TRBD2 (6 bases). Trimming cost V 0 bases and J 3 bases, with 9 bases left between them. CDR3 size: 14 residues. Looked up from germline, CDR1 is SEHNR and CDR2 is FQNEAQ (reference sequence). Full variable domain (rest looked up from reference TRBV7-9 and TRBJ2-7): DTGVSQNPRHKITKRGQNVTFRCDPISEHNRLYWYRQTLGQGPEFLTYFQNEAQLEKSRLLSDRFSAERPKGSFSTLEIQRTEQGDSAMYLCASSLAAGSYEQYFGPGTRLTVT.

This clonotype has only a few counts. The chain uses TRBV10-2 and TRBJ2-7; 11 nucleotides match TRBD2. Per the germline V gene, CDR1 is WSHSY and CDR2 is SAAADI. V lost 4 bases and J lost 6; bases outside the gene matches: 8. CDR3 size: 15 residues. The CDR3 here is CASSGTTSGSGEQYF. Written as DNA, the CDR3 is TGCGCCAGCAGTGGCACCACTAGCGGGAGCGGCGAGCAGTACTTC.

This clonotype was seen a handful of times. The rearrangement uses TRBV20-1 and TRBJ1-1; 8 bases are a match to TRBD1. The CDR3 spans 12 residues. Germline assignment: CDR1 DFQATT and CDR2 SNEGSKA (reference sequence). Trimming removed 5 bases from V and 7 bases from J; junction bases left unmatched: 6. The CDR3 protein is CSAGQGYYEAFF. CDR3 sequence (DNA): TGCAGTGCTGGACAGGGTTATTATGAAGCTTTCTTT.

This clonotype was observed a handful of times. The chain carries TRBV20-1 and TRBJ2-7, with D possibly TRBD2 on 5 matching bases. This CDR3 contains 11 residues. Germline V gene sequence: CDR1 DFQATT, CDR2 SNEGSKA (reference sequence). V gave up 2 bases and J gave up 7 bases, with 9 bases separating them. CDR3 sequence: CSARWGEEQYF. The CDR3 DNA follows: TGCAGTGCTAGATGGGGAGAGGAGCAGTACTTC.